This T cell receptor beta chain was found in a study of response to subunit inactivated influenza vaccine. TCRdb itself ran the RT-PCR reads through MiXCR, one entry per CDR3 protein. This table has about 700,000 distinct CDR3 sequences, approximately 15% appearing once. Remarks on this clonotype: The antigen is undetermined.

Study outcomes and limitations: Authors suggested each seasonal influenza vaccination recruits few new T cells.

Trimming shortened V by 1 base and J by 2 bases, and 8 bases separated the two germline ends. In germline, CDR1 is SGHTA, CDR2 FQGNSA. The CDR3 runs to 14 residues. This chain links TRBV7-2 with TRBJ2-5, with unresolved D. The clonotype comes from a man aged 45-60 years who received an inactivated influenza vaccine. Sample: PBMCs from blood, taken 14 to 15 days before vaccination. CDR3 DNA: TGTGCCAGCAGCTTAGAAGGGCCGCAAGAGACCCAGTACTTC. It yields the protein CASSLEGPQETQYF.